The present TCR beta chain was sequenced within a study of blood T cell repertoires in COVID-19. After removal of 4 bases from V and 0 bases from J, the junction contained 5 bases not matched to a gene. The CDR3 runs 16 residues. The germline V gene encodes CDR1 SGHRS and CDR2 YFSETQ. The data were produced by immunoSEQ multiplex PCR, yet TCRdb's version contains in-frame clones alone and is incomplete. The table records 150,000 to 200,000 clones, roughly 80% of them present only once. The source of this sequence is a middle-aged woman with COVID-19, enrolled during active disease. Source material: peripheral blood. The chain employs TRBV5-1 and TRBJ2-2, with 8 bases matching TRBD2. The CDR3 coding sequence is TGCGCCAGCAGCCCCGACGGGGGGGCGAACACCGGGGAGCTGTTTTTT. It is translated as CASSPDGGANTGELFF.